A single sample is the source of the 20 T cell receptor beta chains below, sequenced in a study of cytomegalovirus exposure and HLA in healthy donors. Primers: 60 Vbeta forward and 13 Jbeta reverse. Sequencing was performed with immunoSEQ multiplex PCR; in TCRdb, only in-frame clones are kept and a portion is missing. The sample lists about 160,000 clones, approximately 85% occurring once. Material: PBMCs. The receptor set was obtained from a young man in good health and CMV-seropositive.

In its sample, this clone was seen many times. The chain employs TRBV5-6 and TRBJ1-5, with D possibly being TRBD1 (5 bases). CDR1 and CDR2 from the germline V gene are SGHDT and YYEEEE. Trimming stripped 0 bases from V and 1 base from J, with 5 bases between. The CDR3 has 14 amino acids. CDR3 coding DNA: TGTGCCAGCAGCTTGGGGGGCAGCAATCAGCCCCAGCATTTT. Amino acids: CASSLGGSNQPQHF.

The chain combines TRBV12-5 with TRBJ1-4; 8 positions match TRBD1. With V trimmed by 1 base and J by 8 bases, 6 bases remained unmatched. This CDR3 has 15 amino acids. CDR1 is LGHNT and CDR2 is FRNRAP in the germline V gene. The CDR3 loop reads CASGLGPTGEEKLFF. CDR3 nucleotides: TGTGCTAGTGGTTTGGGGCCGACAGGGGAGGAAAAACTGTTTTTT.

The chain carries TRBV2 and TRBJ1-6; D uncertain. Trimming shortened V by 3 bases and J by 6 bases, and 15 bases separated the two germline ends. The CDR3 is made up of 16 amino acids. Germline CDR1 reads SNHLY; CDR2 reads FYNNEI. CDR3 sequence (DNA): TGTGCCAGCAGTGAGGAATCCGTGCGGGCTAATTCACCCCTCCACTTT. Translation: CASSEESVRANSPLHF.

This sequence joins TRBV5-6 and TRBJ1-2; TRBD1 agrees at 8 bases. V dropped 4 bases and J dropped 8; count of bases not matched to a gene: 7. The CDR3 contains 13 residues. Germline V gene data show CDR1 as SGHDT and CDR2 as YYEEEE. CDR3: CASSQGQGGGYTF. The CDR3 nucleotides are TGTGCCAGCAGCCAAGGACAGGGTGGGGGCTACACCTTC.

This chain uses TRBV11-2 with TRBJ1-1; D is unclear. Germline loops: CDR1 SGHAT, CDR2 FQNNGV. Between the trimmed V and J ends, which lost 3 bases and 5 bases, there was a span of 10 bases. This CDR3 is built from 13 residues. The CDR3 region is CASSFSGRTEAFF. As DNA, the CDR3 is TGTGCCAGCAGCTTTTCCGGGAGGACTGAAGCTTTCTTT.

This clone appeared a single time. This rearrangement joins TRBV15 to TRBJ2-3; 8 positions agree with TRBD2. The length of the CDR3 is 16 residues. Per germline, CDR1 LNHNV and CDR2 YYDKDF (reference sequence). Trimming took 1 base from V and 2 from J; bases not matched to a gene: 5. CDR3 sequence reads: CATSRVPSGSTDTQYF. The CDR3 DNA reads as TGTGCCACCAGCAGAGTCCCTAGCGGGTCCACAGATACGCAGTATTTT.

V gene TRBV7-3 combines with J gene TRBJ1-2, with 8 bases identical to TRBD1. Germline V gene data show CDR1 as SGHTA and CDR2 as FQGTGA. J lost 0 bases, V lost 5 bases, and 14 bases had no gene match. The CDR3 spans 18 residues. The CDR3 protein is CASSTQIGTGIPNYGYTF. CDR3 DNA sequence: TGTGCCAGCAGCACCCAGATCGGGACAGGAATCCCTAACTATGGCTACACCTTC.

The chain couples TRBV29-1 to TRBJ2-3, with 12 bases lining up with TRBD2. The CDR3 length is 17 residues. With 4 bases clipped from V and 4 bases from J, the junction kept 12 bases outside the gene matches. Germline loops: CDR1 SQVTM, CDR2 ANQGSEA. CDR3 nucleotides: TGCAGCGTTGCGTCGGCTAGCGGGGGGGTAATTGCAGATACGCAGTATTTT. This codes for CSVASASGGVIADTQYF.

This chain connects TRBV4-3 to TRBJ1-2; a weak D match, TRBD1 (6 bases). The germline V gene has CDR1 LGHNA and CDR2 YSLEER. This CDR3 is 14 amino acids long. V was clipped by 3 bases and J by 2 bases, with 10 bases between them. The CDR3 nucleotides are TGCGCCAGCAGCCAGGGAGACAGGAACTATGGCTACACCTTC. Its translation: CASSQGDRNYGYTF.

The chain is built from TRBV5-4 and TRBJ2-7; D is ambiguous. V was trimmed by 0 bases and J by 6 bases, leaving 10 bases between them. CDR1 is SGHNT and CDR2 is YYREEE in the germline V gene (reference sequence). The CDR3 is made up of 13 amino acids. CDR3 sequence: CASSLVEVGEQYF. The CDR3 coding sequence is TGTGCCAGCAGCTTGGTTGAGGTCGGCGAGCAGTACTTC.

V and J are TRBV7-2 and TRBJ2-5; TRBD2 matches at 10 bases. V shed 2 bases, J shed 5 bases, and the junction held 5 bases outside the gene matches. This CDR3 has 15 residues. In germline, CDR1 is SGHTA, CDR2 FQGNSA. DNA of the CDR3: TGTGCCAGCAGCTTAACTCAGCGGGGGGGCGAGACCCAGTACTTC. As protein: CASSLTQRGGETQYF.

The chain couples TRBV29-1 to TRBJ1-2; D perhaps matches TRBD1 (5 bases). CDR1 and CDR2 (germline): SQVTM, ANQGSEA. This CDR3 is 11 amino acids long. Trimming cost V 7 bases and J 6 bases, with 12 bases left between them. This CDR3 is CSASAGDGYTF. CDR3 DNA: TGCAGCGCCTCGGCGGGGGATGGCTACACCTTC. Full variable domain (outside the CDR3, taken from reference TRBV29-1 and TRBJ1-2): SAVISQKPSRDICQRGTSLTIQCQVDSQVTMMFWYRQQPGQSLTLIATANQGSEATYESGFVIDKFPISRPNLTFSTLTVSNMSPEDSSIYLCSASAGDGYTFGSGTRLTVV.

This clone has just one count. The V call is TRBV7-2, the J call TRBJ1-1; 9 nucleotides align to TRBD1. V was clipped by 2 bases and J by 1 base; unmatched bases: 5. Germline CDR1 and CDR2: SGHTA and FQGNSA. CDR3 length: 16 residues. The DNA of the CDR3 is TGTGCCAGCAGCTTACCCCCGGGACAGGGGAACACTGAAGCTTTCTTT. It translates to CASSLPPGQGNTEAFF.

This chain uses TRBV5-5 with TRBJ1-6, with 7 bases fitting TRBD1. The CDR3 is 14 residues long. Germline V CDR1 and CDR2: SGHKS, YYEKEE (reference sequence). V shed 4 bases and J 6 bases; nucleotides not matched to a gene: 4. The CDR3 is CASSTGTANSPLHF. In DNA form, the CDR3 reads TGTGCCAGCAGCACCGGGACAGCTAATTCACCCCTCCACTTT.

The chain joins TRBV6-5 to TRBJ1-2, with 7 bases aligning to TRBD1. The CDR3 covers 13 residues. The V and J ends lost 7 bases and 2 bases, in that order; junction bases with no gene match: 4. In germline, CDR1 is MNHEY, CDR2 SVGAGI. The CDR3 DNA follows: TGTGCCAGCAAGCTACAGGGGAACTATGGCTACACCTTC. Residues: CASKLQGNYGYTF.

The V call is TRBV7-2, the J call TRBJ1-4, with a weak D call TRBD1 (5 bases). Germline assignment: CDR1 SGHTA and CDR2 FQGNSA. CDR3 length: 14 amino acids. V was pared by 5 bases and J by 7 bases, with 14 bases between. CDR3 nucleotides: TGTGCCAGCAGCCCGGGGGGGTCGAGTGAAAAACTGTTTTTT. As protein: CASSPGGSSEKLFF. The whole variable domain, remainder taken from reference TRBV7-2 and TRBJ1-4, is GAGVSQSPSNKVTEKGKDVELRCDPISGHTALYWYRQSLGQGLEFLIYFQGNSAPDKSGLPSDRFSAERTGGSVSTLTIQRTQQEDSAVYLCASSPGGSSEKLFFGSGTQLSVL.

The table lists this clone with a few counts. The rearrangement joins TRBV27 to TRBJ2-1; D is unresolved. V lost 2 bases to trimming and J lost 5 bases, with 7 bases between them. The CDR3 runs to 13 residues. The germline CDR1 and CDR2 sequences are MNHEY and SMNVEV (reference sequence). CDR3 in amino acids: CASSLQVHNEQFF. The CDR3 DNA reads as TGTGCCAGCAGTTTACAGGTCCACAATGAGCAGTTCTTC.

This clone was detected a few times. The rearrangement joins TRBV19 to TRBJ1-5; D gene ambiguous. CDR3 length equals 15 residues. Per the germline V gene, CDR1 is LNHDA and CDR2 is SQIVND (reference sequence). V was trimmed by 2 bases and J by 1 base, leaving 9 bases between them. CDR3 DNA sequence: TGTGCCAGTAGTATATCCGGGTTGAGCAATCAGCCCCAGCATTTT. Translating gives CASSISGLSNQPQHF.

The chain couples TRBV18 to TRBJ2-7; a weak D match, TRBD2 (6 bases). The CDR3 sequence is 15 residues long. V was trimmed by 6 bases and J by 7 bases, leaving 22 bases between them. CDR1 is KGHSH, CDR2 LQKENI, per germline. Here the CDR3 reads CASSPPGRIAEEQYF. DNA for the CDR3: TGTGCCAGCTCTCCCCCGGGCCGAATAGCGGAAGAGCAGTACTTC.

This clone has only one observation. The chain links TRBV4-2 to TRBJ2-2, with 7 bases fitting TRBD1. The germline V gene has CDR1 LGHNA and CDR2 YNFKEQ. V lost 3 bases to trimming and J lost 3 bases; unmatched junction nucleotides: 13. The CDR3 covers 18 residues. Here the CDR3 reads CASSHLQGILLDTGELFF. The DNA of the CDR3 is TGTGCCAGCAGCCACTTACAGGGGATACTTCTGGACACCGGGGAGCTGTTTTTT.